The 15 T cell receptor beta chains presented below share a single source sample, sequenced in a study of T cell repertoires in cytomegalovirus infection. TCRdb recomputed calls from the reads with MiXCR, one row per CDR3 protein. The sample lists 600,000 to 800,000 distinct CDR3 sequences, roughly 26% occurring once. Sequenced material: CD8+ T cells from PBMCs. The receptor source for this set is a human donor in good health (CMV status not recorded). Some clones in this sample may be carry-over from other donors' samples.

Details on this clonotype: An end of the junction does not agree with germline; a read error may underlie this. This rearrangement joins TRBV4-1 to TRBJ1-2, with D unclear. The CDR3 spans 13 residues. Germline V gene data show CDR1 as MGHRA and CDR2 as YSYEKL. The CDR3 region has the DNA TGTGCCAGCAGCCAAGAAGCGATCTATGGCTACACCTTC. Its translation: CASSQEAIYGYTF.

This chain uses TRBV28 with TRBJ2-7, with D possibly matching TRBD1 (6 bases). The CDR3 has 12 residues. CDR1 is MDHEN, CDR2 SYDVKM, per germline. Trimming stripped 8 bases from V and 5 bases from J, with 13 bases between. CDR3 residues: CASLTGNHEQYF. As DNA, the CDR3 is TGTGCCAGCCTTACAGGGAACCACGAGCAGTACTTC.

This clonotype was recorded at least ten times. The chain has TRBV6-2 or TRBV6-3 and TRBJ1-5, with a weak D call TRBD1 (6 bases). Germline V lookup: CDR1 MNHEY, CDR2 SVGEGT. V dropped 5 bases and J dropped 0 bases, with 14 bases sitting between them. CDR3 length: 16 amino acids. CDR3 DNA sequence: TGTGCCAGCAGTGTAAGCGGGGGCCCTAGCAATCAGCCCCAGCATTTT. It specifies CASSVSGGPSNQPQHF.

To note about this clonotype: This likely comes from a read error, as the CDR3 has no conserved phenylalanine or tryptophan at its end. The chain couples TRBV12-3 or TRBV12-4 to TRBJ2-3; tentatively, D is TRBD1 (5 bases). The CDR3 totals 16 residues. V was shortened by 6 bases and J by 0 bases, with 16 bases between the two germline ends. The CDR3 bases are TGTGCCAGCAGGCGAACAGGAACTACTAGCACAGATACGCAGTATTCT. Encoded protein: CASRRTGTTSTDTQYS.

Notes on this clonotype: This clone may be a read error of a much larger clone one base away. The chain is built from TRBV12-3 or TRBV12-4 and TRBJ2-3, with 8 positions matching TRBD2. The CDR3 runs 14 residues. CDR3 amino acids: CVSGIAGHTDTQYF. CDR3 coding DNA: TGTGTCAGCGGGATAGCGGGACACACAGATACGCAGTATTTT.

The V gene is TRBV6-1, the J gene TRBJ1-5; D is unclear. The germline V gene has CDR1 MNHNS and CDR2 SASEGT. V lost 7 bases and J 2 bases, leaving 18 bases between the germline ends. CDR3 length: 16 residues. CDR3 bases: TGTGCCAGCACCTCCCCGGCTGGGGTGGGCAATCAGCCCCAGCATTTT. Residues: CASTSPAGVGNQPQHF.

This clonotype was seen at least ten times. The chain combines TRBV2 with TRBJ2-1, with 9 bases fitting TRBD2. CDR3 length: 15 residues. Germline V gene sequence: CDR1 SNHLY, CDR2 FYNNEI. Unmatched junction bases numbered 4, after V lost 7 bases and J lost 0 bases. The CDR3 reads CASKLAGNSYNEQFF. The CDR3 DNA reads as TGTGCCAGCAAGCTAGCGGGGAACTCCTACAATGAGCAGTTCTTC.

CDR3 sequence (DNA): TGTGCCAGCAGCTCCGGGTCTGTCGGTTCACCCCTCCACTTT. Residues: CASSSGSVGSPLHF. This sequence joins TRBV13 and TRBJ1-6; no clear D. The CDR3 length is 14 residues. The germline gives CDR1 PRHDT, CDR2 FYEKMQ (reference sequence). V lost 4 bases, J lost 9 bases, and 13 bases lay in between.

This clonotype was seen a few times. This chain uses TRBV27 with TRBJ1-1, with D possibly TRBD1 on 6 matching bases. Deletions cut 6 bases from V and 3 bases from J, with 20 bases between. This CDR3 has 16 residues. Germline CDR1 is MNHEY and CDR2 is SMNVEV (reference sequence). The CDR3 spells CASRTQGPLVDTEAFF. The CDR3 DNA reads TGTGCCAGCAGAACACAGGGTCCCCTTGTAGACACTGAAGCTTTCTTT.

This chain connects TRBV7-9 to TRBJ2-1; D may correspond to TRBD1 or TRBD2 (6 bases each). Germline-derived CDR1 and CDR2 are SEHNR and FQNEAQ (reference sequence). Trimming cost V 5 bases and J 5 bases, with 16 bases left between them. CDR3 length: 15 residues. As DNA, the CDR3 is TGTGCCAGCAGCCCGCAGGGGACGGGGGACAATGAGCAGTTCTTC. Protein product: CASSPQGTGDNEQFF.

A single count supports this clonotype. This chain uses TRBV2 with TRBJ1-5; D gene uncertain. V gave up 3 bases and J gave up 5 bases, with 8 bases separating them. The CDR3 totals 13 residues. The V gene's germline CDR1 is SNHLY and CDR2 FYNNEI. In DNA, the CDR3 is TGTGCCAGCAGTGACAGTGGCGATCAGCCCCAGCATTTT. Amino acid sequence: CASSDSGDQPQHF. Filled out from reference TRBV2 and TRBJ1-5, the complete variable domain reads EPEVTQTPSHQVTQMGQEVILRCVPISNHLYFYWYRQILGQKVEFLVSFYNNEISEKSEIFDDQFSVERPDGSNFTLKIRSTKLEDSAMYFCASSDSGDQPQHFGDGTRLSIL.

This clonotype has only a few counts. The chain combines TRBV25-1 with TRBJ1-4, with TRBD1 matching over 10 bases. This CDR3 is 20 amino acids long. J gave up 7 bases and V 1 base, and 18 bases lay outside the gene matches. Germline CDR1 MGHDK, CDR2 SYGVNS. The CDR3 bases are TGTGCCAGCAGTGAATTTGCCGGGACAGGGGACCCCTTTCGAGTTGAAAAACTGTTTTTT. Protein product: CASSEFAGTGDPFRVEKLFF.

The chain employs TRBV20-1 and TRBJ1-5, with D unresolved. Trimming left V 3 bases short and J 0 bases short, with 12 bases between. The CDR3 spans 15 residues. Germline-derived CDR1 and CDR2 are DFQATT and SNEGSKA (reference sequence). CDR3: CSASSTPYSNQPQHF. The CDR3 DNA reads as TGCAGTGCTAGCTCCACACCTTATAGCAATCAGCCCCAGCATTTT.

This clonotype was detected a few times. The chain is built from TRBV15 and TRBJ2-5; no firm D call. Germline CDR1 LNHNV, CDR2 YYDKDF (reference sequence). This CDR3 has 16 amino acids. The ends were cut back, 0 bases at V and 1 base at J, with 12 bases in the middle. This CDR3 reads CATSRDGELSQETQYF. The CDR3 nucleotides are TGTGCCACCAGCAGAGATGGGGAACTGTCCCAAGAGACCCAGTACTTC. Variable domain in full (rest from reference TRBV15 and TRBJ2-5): DAMVIQNPRYQVTQFGKPVTLSCSQTLNHNVMYWYQQKSSQAPKLLFHYYDKDFNNEADTPDNFQSRRPNTSFCFLDIRSPGLGDTAMYLCATSRDGELSQETQYFGPGTRLLVL.

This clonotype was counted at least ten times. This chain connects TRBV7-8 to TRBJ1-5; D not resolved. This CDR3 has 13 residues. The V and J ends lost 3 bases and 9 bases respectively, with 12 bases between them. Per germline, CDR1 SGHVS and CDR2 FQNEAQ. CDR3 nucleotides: TGTGCCAGCAGCTTCGACACCTATTGGCCCCAGCATTTT. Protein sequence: CASSFDTYWPQHF.